The TCR beta chain described here comes from a study of T cell responses to AZD1222 COVID-19 vaccine. TCRdb's copy holds only in-frame clones and misses some; the assay was immunoSEQ multiplex PCR. Of 97,000 or so clones detected, 86% appear once; the ten largest clones hold 5%. As regards this clone: Its target is not known.

Study-level points and caveats: There were mostly white British donors and more females than males, and clonal diversity was possibly underestimated. Receipt of two AZD1222 doses was followed by a rise in Spike-specific TCR breadth and depth.

Germline-derived CDR1 and CDR2 are LNHDA and SQIVND (reference sequence). The CDR3 contains 13 residues. With 8 bases clipped from V and 5 bases from J, the junction kept 6 bases outside the gene matches. This chain links TRBV19 with TRBJ1-5; 7 nucleotides line up with TRBD1. The sequence derives from an adult in good health. The sample here was peripheral blood, taken on day 0 of AZD1222 vaccination. CDR3 in amino acids: CASGGQPHQPQHF. CDR3 DNA: TGTGCCAGTGGGGGACAGCCTCATCAGCCCCAGCATTTT. Based on the CDR3 plus reference TRBV19 and TRBJ1-5, the full variable domain is DGGITQSPKYLFRKEGQNVTLSCEQNLNHDAMYWYRQDPGQGLRLIYYSQIVNDFQKGDIAEGYSVSREKKESFPLTVTSAQKNPTAFYLCASGGQPHQPQHFGDGTRLSIL.